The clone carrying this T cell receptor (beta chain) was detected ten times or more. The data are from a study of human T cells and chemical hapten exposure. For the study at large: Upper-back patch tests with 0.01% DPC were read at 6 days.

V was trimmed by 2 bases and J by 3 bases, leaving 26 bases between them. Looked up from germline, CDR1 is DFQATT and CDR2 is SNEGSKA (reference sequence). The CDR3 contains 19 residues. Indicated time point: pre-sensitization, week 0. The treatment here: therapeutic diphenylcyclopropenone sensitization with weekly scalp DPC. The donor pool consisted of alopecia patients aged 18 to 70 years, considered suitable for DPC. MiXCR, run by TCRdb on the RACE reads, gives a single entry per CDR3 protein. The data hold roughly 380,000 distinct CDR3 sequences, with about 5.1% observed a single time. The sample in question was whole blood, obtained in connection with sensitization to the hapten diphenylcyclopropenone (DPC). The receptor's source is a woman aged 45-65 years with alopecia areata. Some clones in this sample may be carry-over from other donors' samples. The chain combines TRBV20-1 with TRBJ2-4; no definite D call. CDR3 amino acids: CSARSTTPIDRWGKNIQYF. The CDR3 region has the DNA TGCAGTGCTAGATCCACTACCCCCATAGACCGATGGGGCAAAAACATTCAGTACTTC.